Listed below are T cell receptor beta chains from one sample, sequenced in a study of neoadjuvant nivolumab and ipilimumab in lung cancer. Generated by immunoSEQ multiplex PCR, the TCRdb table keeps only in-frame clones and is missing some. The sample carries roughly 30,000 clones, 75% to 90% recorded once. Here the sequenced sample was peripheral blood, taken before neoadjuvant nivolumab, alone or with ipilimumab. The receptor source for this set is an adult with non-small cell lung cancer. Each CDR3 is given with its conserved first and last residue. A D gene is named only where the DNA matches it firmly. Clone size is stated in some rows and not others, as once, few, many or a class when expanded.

cdr3_aa: CASSRPPSTFSYEQYF
cdr3_nt: TGTGCCAGCAGCCGCCCCCCTTCGACTTTCTCTTACGAGCAGTACTTC
j_call: TRBJ2-7
v_call: TRBV28
clone_size: -
d_call: -

cdr3_aa: CASSADWRGGTYNEQFF
cdr3_nt: TGTGCCAGCAGCGCGGACTGGCGGGGGGGCACCTACAATGAGCAGTTCTTC
j_call: TRBJ2-1
v_call: TRBV7-7
clone_size: -
d_call: TRBD2

cdr3_aa: CASSRDRAGGNEQFF
cdr3_nt: TGTGCCAGCAGCCGAGACAGGGCCGGGGGCAATGAGCAGTTCTTC
j_call: TRBJ2-1
v_call: TRBV7-2
clone_size: -
d_call: -

cdr3_aa: CASSPKGGGDTDTQYF
cdr3_nt: TGTGCCAGCAGCCCAAAGGGAGGGGGGGACACAGATACGCAGTATTTT
j_call: TRBJ2-3
v_call: TRBV7-3
clone_size: -
d_call: -

cdr3_aa: CSAPDRPTLHF
cdr3_nt: TGCAGTGCCCCGGACAGGCCCACCCTCCACTTT
j_call: TRBJ1-6
v_call: TRBV20-1
clone_size: -
d_call: TRBD1

cdr3_aa: CASSVGQTMNTEAFF
cdr3_nt: TGTGCCAGCAGTGTCGGACAAACTATGAACACTGAAGCTTTCTTT
j_call: TRBJ1-1
v_call: TRBV2
clone_size: -
d_call: -

cdr3_aa: CASSFGGLNTEAFF
cdr3_nt: TGTGCCAGCAGCTTCGGGGGATTAAACACTGAAGCTTTCTTT
j_call: TRBJ1-1
v_call: TRBV7-9
clone_size: -
d_call: -

cdr3_aa: CASSFTVDETQYF
cdr3_nt: TGTGCCAGCAGTTTTACGGTTGACGAGACCCAGTACTTC
j_call: TRBJ2-5
v_call: TRBV6-5
clone_size: -
d_call: -

cdr3_aa: CASSLSYGTGAPYNEQFF
cdr3_nt: TGTGCCAGCAGCCTTTCATACGGTACAGGGGCCCCCTACAATGAGCAGTTCTTC
j_call: TRBJ2-1
v_call: TRBV5-8
clone_size: -
d_call: TRBD1

cdr3_aa: CASSIRFGGMNTEAFF
cdr3_nt: TGTGCCAGTAGTATCCGGTTTGGAGGGATGAACACTGAAGCTTTCTTT
j_call: TRBJ1-1
v_call: TRBV19
clone_size: -
d_call: -

cdr3_aa: CASSLSAGETVSYEQYF
cdr3_nt: TGTGCCAGCAGCTTATCAGCAGGAGAGACAGTCAGCTACGAGCAGTACTTC
j_call: TRBJ2-7
v_call: TRBV7-9
clone_size: -
d_call: -

cdr3_aa: CASSSYRVETEAFF
cdr3_nt: TGTGCCAGTAGTTCCTACAGGGTAGAGACTGAAGCTTTCTTT
j_call: TRBJ1-1
v_call: TRBV19
clone_size: -
d_call: -

cdr3_aa: CASSPGQGGSPLHF
cdr3_nt: TGTGCCAGCTCACCGGGACAGGGGGGCTCACCCCTCCACTTT
j_call: TRBJ1-6
v_call: TRBV18
clone_size: -
d_call: TRBD1

cdr3_aa: CASSLLRMNTEAFF
cdr3_nt: TGTGCCAGCAGCTTACTTCGGATGAACACTGAAGCTTTCTTT
j_call: TRBJ1-1
v_call: TRBV11-2
clone_size: -
d_call: -

cdr3_aa: CATSRQDYQETQYF
cdr3_nt: TGTGCCACCAGCAGACAAGACTACCAAGAGACCCAGTACTTC
j_call: TRBJ2-5
v_call: TRBV15
clone_size: -
d_call: -

cdr3_aa: CASSPDSSNQPQHF
cdr3_nt: TGTGCCAGCTCACCCGACAGTAGCAATCAGCCCCAGCATTTT
j_call: TRBJ1-5
v_call: TRBV18
clone_size: -
d_call: -

cdr3_aa: CASSTQGLGTEAFF
cdr3_nt: TGTGCCAGCAGCACGCAGGGGCTCGGGACTGAAGCTTTCTTT
j_call: TRBJ1-1
v_call: TRBV7-3
clone_size: -
d_call: -

cdr3_aa: CASSQVWGSEQYF
cdr3_nt: TGTGCCAGCAGCCAAGTTTGGGGAAGCGAGCAGTACTTC
j_call: TRBJ2-7
v_call: TRBV14
clone_size: -
d_call: -

cdr3_aa: CASSLQGLAYNEQFF
cdr3_nt: TGTGCCAGCAGTTTACAGGGATTGGCCTACAATGAGCAGTTCTTC
j_call: TRBJ2-1
v_call: TRBV28
clone_size: -
d_call: -

cdr3_aa: CAWSVRDRGRHEQFF
cdr3_nt: TGTGCCTGGAGTGTACGGGACAGGGGGCGTCATGAGCAGTTCTTC
j_call: TRBJ2-1
v_call: TRBV30
clone_size: once
d_call: TRBD1

cdr3_aa: CASSPQGGYGANVLTF
cdr3_nt: TGCGCCAGCAGCCCCCAGGGGGGGTACGGGGCCAACGTCCTGACTTTC
j_call: TRBJ2-6
v_call: TRBV4-1
clone_size: -
d_call: -

cdr3_aa: CAVMSLLAFF
cdr3_nt: TGTGCCGTTATGAGCCTCCTAGCTTTCTTT
j_call: TRBJ1-1
v_call: TRBV6-1
clone_size: -
d_call: -

cdr3_aa: CASSIYPGSGNTIYF
cdr3_nt: TGTGCCAGTAGTATATACCCAGGGTCCGGAAACACCATATATTTT
j_call: TRBJ1-3
v_call: TRBV19
clone_size: -
d_call: -

cdr3_aa: CASSGTTIAKNIQYF
cdr3_nt: TGTGCCAGCAGTGGGACAACTATAGCCAAAAACATTCAGTACTTC
j_call: TRBJ2-4
v_call: TRBV6-4
clone_size: -
d_call: -

cdr3_aa: CASSHTTWADYGYTF
cdr3_nt: TGTGCCAGCAGCCACACGACATGGGCAGACTATGGCTACACCTTC
j_call: TRBJ1-2
v_call: TRBV14
clone_size: -
d_call: -

cdr3_aa: CASSGAGLGNQPQHF
cdr3_nt: TGTGCCAGCAGTGGGGCCGGGTTGGGCAATCAGCCCCAGCATTTT
j_call: TRBJ1-5
v_call: TRBV2
clone_size: -
d_call: -

cdr3_aa: CASSLFSGGQETQYF
cdr3_nt: TGTGCCAGCAGTTTATTCAGCGGGGGGCAAGAGACCCAGTACTTC
j_call: TRBJ2-5
v_call: TRBV27
clone_size: -
d_call: TRBD2

cdr3_aa: CASSFGGASTDTQYF
cdr3_nt: TGTGCCAGCAGTTTTGGGGGCGCGAGCACAGATACGCAGTATTTT
j_call: TRBJ2-3
v_call: TRBV27
clone_size: -
d_call: -

cdr3_aa: CASSLNPYGYTF
cdr3_nt: TGTGCCAGCAGCTTGAACCCTTATGGCTACACCTTC
j_call: TRBJ1-2
v_call: TRBV7-9
clone_size: -
d_call: -

cdr3_aa: CASSLAGGIEAFF
cdr3_nt: TGTGCCAGCAGCTTAGCAGGGGGTATTGAAGCTTTCTTT
j_call: TRBJ1-1
v_call: TRBV7-9
clone_size: -
d_call: -

cdr3_aa: CASTRQPNTEAFF
cdr3_nt: TGTGCCAGCACCCGACAGCCGAACACTGAAGCTTTCTTT
j_call: TRBJ1-1
v_call: TRBV7-9
clone_size: -
d_call: -

cdr3_aa: CAISRTGGVYGYTF
cdr3_nt: TGTGCCATCAGTAGGACAGGGGGAGTCTATGGCTACACCTTC
j_call: TRBJ1-2
v_call: TRBV10-3
clone_size: -
d_call: TRBD1

cdr3_aa: CASNPRQGSNQPQHF
cdr3_nt: TGTGCCAGCAACCCAAGACAGGGGAGTAATCAGCCCCAGCATTTT
j_call: TRBJ1-5
v_call: TRBV6-5
clone_size: once
d_call: TRBD1